Given below is one T cell receptor (beta chain) in context. Its antigen remains unidentified. The data originate from a study of T-cell memory formation after mild COVID-19. General study results and limits: Pre-infection memory showed some responding clones, and this suggested that cross-reactive memory joined. Contracting CD4+ clones sat mainly in CM and EM; CD8+ in EMRA.

The CDR3 length is 13 residues. Deletions cut 6 bases from V and 6 bases from J, with 12 bases between. The 5'RACE method, run with constant-segment primers, produced TCR alpha and TCR beta cDNA libraries (carrying sample barcodes and UMIs). TCRdb reanalysed the 5' RACE reads using MiXCR and keeps one entry per CDR3 protein. The table lists 150,000 to 200,000 distinct CDR3 sequences, approximately 15% of them singletons. Sequencing input: PBMCs or a T cell subset sorted from them (not recorded which). This receptor was identified in an adult woman who had mild COVID-19 (a few samples of this study predate the infection). Cell type and time point are not known. The chain uses TRBV12-3 or TRBV12-4 and TRBJ2-1; tentative D call: TRBD1 (6 bases). The CDR3 spells CASSPGTINEQFF. The CDR3, as DNA: TGTGCCAGCAGCCCTGGGACAATCAATGAGCAGTTCTTC.